The rows below give T cell receptor beta chains drawn from one sample of a study of human T cells and chemical hapten exposure. From the RACE reads, TCRdb called clonotypes with MiXCR, one entry per CDR3 protein. The sample contains 100,000 or so distinct CDR3 sequences, under 35% of which appear only once. This specimen consisted of whole blood, obtained in connection with sensitization to the hapten diphenylcyclopropenone (DPC). These receptors were collected from a man aged 40-50 years with alopecia areata. Some clones in this sample may be carry-over from other donors' samples. Each CDR3 is given with its conserved first and last residue. Each record gives: D gene, V gene, J gene, clone size, CDR3 DNA, CDR3 protein. The D gene is left open where the match is weak. Clone size is not always given. Where it is, it says once, few, many or a class for expanded clones.

-	TRBV28	TRBJ1-5	-	TGTGCCAGCAGTAGGAAGGAGCCCCAGCATTTT	CASSRKEPQHF
TRBD1	TRBV19	TRBJ2-2	few	TGTGCCAGTAGTATGGGACAGGGGGCGAACACCGGGGAGCTGTTTTTT	CASSMGQGANTGELFF
TRBD1	TRBV20-1	TRBJ2-3	few	TGCAGTGCTCAGCACCCCAGGGGGAGAGTGGCAGATACGCAGTATTTT	CSAQHPRGRVADTQYF
-	TRBV2	TRBJ1-2	-	TGTGCCAGCAGTGAATCCCCCGGGGTTCAAGGCGGCTACACCTTC	CASSESPGVQGGYTF
-	TRBV19	TRBJ2-5	-	TGTGCCAGTAGCCCGACTATCCGGGGGGAGACCCAGTACTTC	CASSPTIRGETQYF
-	TRBV6-5	TRBJ1-1	-	TGTGCCAGTAGCCCGAGGGTGAACACTGAAGCTTTCTTT	CASSPRVNTEAFF
TRBD2	TRBV28	TRBJ2-1	few	TGTGCCAGCAGTATGATCGGGACTACAAATGAGCAGTTCTTC	CASSMIGTTNEQFF
-	TRBV12-3/TRBV12-4	TRBJ1-2	-	TGTGCCAGCAGCCTTTGGGGGGCTCGGCCAGGCTATGGCTACACCTTC	CASSLWGARPGYGYTF
-	TRBV10-3	TRBJ2-3	-	TGTGCCATCAGTGTAGACCTATACCCCGCGGATACGCAGTATTTT	CAISVDLYPADTQYF
-	TRBV28	TRBJ2-2	-	TGTGCCAGCAGTTACACCGGGGAGCTGTTTTTT	CASSYTGELFF
-	TRBV4-2	TRBJ1-6	-	TGTGCCAGCAGCCAAGATGTAGGGGGGAGCTCCTATAATTCACCCCTCCACTTT	CASSQDVGGSSYNSPLHF
TRBD2	TRBV5-1	TRBJ2-3	-	TGCGCCAGCAGCACCGTCCTAGCGGGAAACACAGATACGCAGTATTTT	CASSTVLAGNTDTQYF
-	TRBV7-8	TRBJ2-1	-	TGTGCCAGCAGCTTAGATTTGGTGAGTACCACCGAACGGTTCTTC	CASSLDLVSTTERFF
-	TRBV28	TRBJ1-1	-	TGTGCCAGCATCCTTCCTGGAATATGGGCTGAAGCTTTCTTT	CASILPGIWAEAFF
-	TRBV12-3/TRBV12-4	TRBJ2-4	-	TGTGCCAGCAGTACCTCCCGAGGTTTTCGCCAAAACATTCAGTACTTC	CASSTSRGFRQNIQYF
-	TRBV6-2/TRBV6-3	TRBJ2-5	-	TGTGCCAGCAGCCGAGGGCCAGCAGAGACCCAGTACTTC	CASSRGPAETQYF
TRBD1	TRBV29-1	TRBJ1-2	-	TGCAGCGTTGAAACAGGGGGAACCTATGGCTACACCTTC	CSVETGGTYGYTF
-	TRBV29-1	TRBJ2-1	-	TGCAGCTCCGGGGACCAGTACAATGAGCAGTTCTTC	CSSGDQYNEQFF
TRBD1	TRBV14	TRBJ2-3	few	TGTGCCAGCAGCCAAGACGGACAGGGGGCTTACACAGATACGCAGTATTTT	CASSQDGQGAYTDTQYF
TRBD2	TRBV7-2	TRBJ2-7	few	TGTGCCAGCAGCTTAGTAGCCGGACTAGCCTACGAGCAGTACTTC	CASSLVAGLAYEQYF
TRBD1	TRBV29-1	TRBJ2-1	-	TGCAGCGTTGTGGGAGTCAGGGACAGGGTATTCGATGAGCAGTTCTTC	CSVVGVRDRVFDEQFF
-	TRBV20-1	TRBJ2-2	few	TGCAGTGCCCCGGACAGTCCGTCCACCGGGGAGCTGTTTTTT	CSAPDSPSTGELFF
TRBD2	TRBV29-1	TRBJ2-3	-	TGCAGCGTTGAAGATTTTCTAGCGGGAGGAAGCACAGATACGCAGTATTTT	CSVEDFLAGGSTDTQYF
TRBD1	TRBV20-1	TRBJ2-5	many	TGCAGTGCCCTCACCGGGACAGAAGAGACCCAGTACTTC	CSALTGTEETQYF
TRBD1	TRBV10-2	TRBJ2-3	-	TGCGCCGGCCAAGGGACAGGAGGTTCGGATACGCAGTATTTT	CAGQGTGGSDTQYF
-	TRBV20-1	TRBJ2-1	few	TGCAGTGCTAGTACAGCTTTACTTTACAATGAGCAGTTCTTC	CSASTALLYNEQFF
-	TRBV6-6	TRBJ2-1	few	TGTGCCAGCAGTTTGGATGGATTCGGTGAGCAGTTCTTC	CASSLDGFGEQFF
-	TRBV6-2/TRBV6-3	TRBJ2-1	few	TGTGCCAGCAGTTACTCGAATCCCCATGAGCAGTTCTTC	CASSYSNPHEQFF
TRBD2	TRBV5-1	TRBJ2-3	-	TGCGCCAGCAGCTTGGCAGGCGGGACTAACACAGATACGCAGTATTTT	CASSLAGGTNTDTQYF
-	TRBV29-1	TRBJ1-1	-	TGCAGCGCGTCCGGGGCCCAGAACACTGAAGCTTTCTTT	CSASGAQNTEAFF
-	TRBV6-2/TRBV6-3	TRBJ2-7	-	TGTGCCAGCAGTTACTCCCGGGGTGGGAGAACCCTTTTGGACGAGCAGTACTTC	CASSYSRGGRTLLDEQYF
-	TRBV28	TRBJ2-5	-	TGTGCCAGTGGGGCTTGGGGCCAGTACTTC	CASGAWGQYF
-	TRBV29-1	TRBJ2-1	-	TGCAGCGTTGAATTGTTAGATTCCACCTACAATGAGCAGTTCTTC	CSVELLDSTYNEQFF
-	TRBV27	TRBJ2-2	few	TGTGCCAGCACCACGGCCGGGGAGCTGTTTTTT	CASTTAGELFF
-	TRBV28	TRBJ2-7	few	TGTGCCAGCAGTTTACTCGGGGATGAGGGCGAGCAGTACTTC	CASSLLGDEGEQYF
TRBD1	TRBV25-1	TRBJ1-1	-	TGTGCCACCACGGGACAGATGAACACTGAAGCTTTCTTT	CATTGQMNTEAFF
-	TRBV7-6	TRBJ1-1	-	TGTGCCAGCAGCTTAGCCCAGTACACTGAAGCTTTCTTT	CASSLAQYTEAFF
-	TRBV27	TRBJ2-7	few	TGTGCCAGCAGTTTAACGGGCTCTCACTCCTACGAGCAGTACTTC	CASSLTGSHSYEQYF
-	TRBV3-1	TRBJ2-3	-	TGTGCCAGCAGCCAAGAGGTGACTAGAGATACGCAGTATTTT	CASSQEVTRDTQYF